Listed below are T cell receptor beta chains from one sample, sequenced in a study of T-cell reconstitution after alpha-beta-depleted transplantation in children. TCRdb independently ran MiXCR on the PCR reads; one entry per CDR3 protein. There are roughly 350,000 distinct CDR3 sequences in the sample; around 10% occur only once, and 2% to 2.5% lies in the top ten. Material: PBMCs from the stem cell graft donor, obtained from the stem cell graft. Receptors were obtained from a human donor who donated a stem cell graft to a child with acute lymphoblastic leukemia. Both conserved end residues are part of each CDR3. The order of the fields is D gene, J gene, clone size, V gene, CDR3 DNA, CDR3 protein. The D gene is left open where the match is weak. Size tells how often a clone was seen (once, few, many) or the class of an expanded clone, and some rows leave it out.

TRBD2,TRBJ2-1,few,TRBV4-3,TGCGCCAGCAGCCAAGGCGTTTTCACAGGGAAAGCGGGAGATTACAATGAGCAGTTCTTC,CASSQGVFTGKAGDYNEQFF
-,TRBJ2-1,-,TRBV5-1,TGCGCCAGCAGCTTGGATGGTAACTCCTACAATGAGCAGTTCTTC,CASSLDGNSYNEQFF
-,TRBJ2-1,-,TRBV5-8,TGTGCCAGCAGCTTCGTGGGGGACAATGAGCAGTTCTTC,CASSFVGDNEQFF
-,TRBJ2-1,many,TRBV20-1,TGCAGTGCTTCCGGGAAGGGGAACCACCTCTACAATGAGCAGTTCTTC,CSASGKGNHLYNEQFF
-,TRBJ2-3,few,TRBV12-5,TGTGCTAGTGGTTATGGGGCTTCGGGCACAGATACGCAGTATTTT,CASGYGASGTDTQYF
TRBD2,TRBJ2-1,-,TRBV29-1,TGCAGCGTTGGATTGATGGGACTAGTTATTGAGCAGTTCTTC,CSVGLMGLVIEQFF
-,TRBJ1-2,many,TRBV5-6,TGTGCCAGCAGCCCACGCCCGGGCTATGGCTACACCTTC,CASSPRPGYGYTF
TRBD2,TRBJ2-3,-,TRBV11-2,TGTGCCAGCAGCCGTCCAGCGGGAGGGGGTACGCAGTATTTT,CASSRPAGGGTQYF
TRBD2,TRBJ2-1,few,TRBV5-1,TGCGCCAGCAGCCCTCGGCCTAGCGGGACGCACAATGAGCAGTTCTTC,CASSPRPSGTHNEQFF
TRBD1,TRBJ1-4,many,TRBV2,TGTGCCAGCCGGGACAGGGGTTTCGCTAATGAAAAACTGTTTTTT,CASRDRGFANEKLFF
-,TRBJ2-5,few,TRBV5-1,TGCGCCAGCAGCTTGGGAGCGTCAGGGGTGCAAGAGACCCAGTACTTC,CASSLGASGVQETQYF